The clone carrying this TCR beta chain has only a few counts. This CDR3 contains 11 residues. Germline lookup yields CDR1 SNHLY and CDR2 FYNNEI. V dropped 6 bases and J dropped 1 base, with 3 bases sitting between them. These data originate in a study of blood T cell repertoires in COVID-19. As for the study in general: Acute-phase and convalescent COVID-19 samples originated in the United States, Italy and Spain. The cDNA or gDNA used as material had been derived from T cells, B-cell-depleted T cells, or PBMCs.

In the original workflow: Using reference gene primer amplification, nucleated cell counts were estimated. The table came from immunoSEQ multiplex PCR; TCRdb's copy has only in-frame clones and leaves some out. That table gives V, J and clone size, and the DNA gave D and trimming. Among over 350,000 clones listed, 70% to 90% were seen once. This sequence originates from a woman between 25 and 40 years old with active or convalescent COVID-19. V usage is TRBV2 and J usage is TRBJ1-2; D uncertain. The sequencing input was peripheral blood. Written as DNA, the CDR3 is TGTGCCAGCAGCAGTAACTATGGCTACACCTTC. Amino acids: CASSSNYGYTF.